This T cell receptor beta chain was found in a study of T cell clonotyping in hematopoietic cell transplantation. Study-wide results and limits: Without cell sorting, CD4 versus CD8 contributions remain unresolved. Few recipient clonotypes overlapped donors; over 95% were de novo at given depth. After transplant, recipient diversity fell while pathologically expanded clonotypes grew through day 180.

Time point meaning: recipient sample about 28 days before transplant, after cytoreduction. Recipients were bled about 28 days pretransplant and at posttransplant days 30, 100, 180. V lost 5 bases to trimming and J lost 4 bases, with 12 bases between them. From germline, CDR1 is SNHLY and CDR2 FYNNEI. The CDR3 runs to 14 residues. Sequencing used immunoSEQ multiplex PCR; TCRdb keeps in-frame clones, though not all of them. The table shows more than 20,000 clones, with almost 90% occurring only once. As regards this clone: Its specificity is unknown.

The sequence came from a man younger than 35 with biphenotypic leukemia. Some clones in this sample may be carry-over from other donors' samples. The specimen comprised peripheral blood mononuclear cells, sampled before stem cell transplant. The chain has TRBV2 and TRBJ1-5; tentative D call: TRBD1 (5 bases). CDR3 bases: TGTGCCAGCAGTCCTGGGGGGACGAATCAGCCCCAGCATTTT. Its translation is CASSPGGTNQPQHF.